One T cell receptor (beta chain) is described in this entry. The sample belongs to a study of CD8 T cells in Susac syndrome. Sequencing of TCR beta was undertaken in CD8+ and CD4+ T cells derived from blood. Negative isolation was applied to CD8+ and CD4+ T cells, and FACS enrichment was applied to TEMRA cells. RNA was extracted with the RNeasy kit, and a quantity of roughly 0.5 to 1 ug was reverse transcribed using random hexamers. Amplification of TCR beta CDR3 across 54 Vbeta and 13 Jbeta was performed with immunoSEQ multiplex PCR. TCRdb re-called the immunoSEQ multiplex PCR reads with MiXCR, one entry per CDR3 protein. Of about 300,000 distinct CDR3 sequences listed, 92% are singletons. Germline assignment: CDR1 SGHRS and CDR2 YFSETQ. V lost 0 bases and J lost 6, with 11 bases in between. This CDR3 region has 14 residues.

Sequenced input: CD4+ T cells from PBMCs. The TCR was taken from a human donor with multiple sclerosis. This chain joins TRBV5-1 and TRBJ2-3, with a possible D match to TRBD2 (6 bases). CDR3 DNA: TGCGCCAGCAGCTTGGTGGGAGGTCAGGATACGCAGTATTTT. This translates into CASSLVGGQDTQYF.